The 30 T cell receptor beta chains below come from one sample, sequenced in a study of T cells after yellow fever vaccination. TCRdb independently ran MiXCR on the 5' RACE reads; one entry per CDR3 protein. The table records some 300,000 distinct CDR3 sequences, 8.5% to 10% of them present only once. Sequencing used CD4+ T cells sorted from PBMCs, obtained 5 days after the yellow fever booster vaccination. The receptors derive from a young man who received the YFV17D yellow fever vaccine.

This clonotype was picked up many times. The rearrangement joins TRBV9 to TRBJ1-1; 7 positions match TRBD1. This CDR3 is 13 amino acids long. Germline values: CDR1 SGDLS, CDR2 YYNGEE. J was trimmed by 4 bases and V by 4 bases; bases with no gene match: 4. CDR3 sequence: CASSFRTGTEAFF. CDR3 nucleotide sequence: TGTGCCAGCAGCTTCCGGACAGGCACTGAAGCTTTCTTT.

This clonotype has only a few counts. The CDR3 bases are TGCAGTGCTATCAAACCCTCGGACAGGGGGAGATACACCTTC. It is translated as CSAIKPSDRGRYTF. The chain joins TRBV20-1 to TRBJ1-2, with 10 bases matching TRBD1. The CDR3 is made up of 14 amino acids. Trimming took 4 bases from V and 11 from J; bases not matched to a gene: 13. Per germline, CDR1 DFQATT and CDR2 SNEGSKA (reference sequence).

The CDR3 DNA reads TGCAGCGTTGAAGGGGGAGAGGACTATGGCTACACCTTC. This codes for CSVEGGEDYGYTF. V and J are TRBV29-1 and TRBJ1-2, with D unclear. Looked up from germline, CDR1 is SQVTM and CDR2 is ANQGSEA. There are 13 residues in the CDR3. Trimming took 1 base from V and 3 from J, leaving 9 bases between them. Full variable domain (rest looked up from reference TRBV29-1 and TRBJ1-2): SAVISQKPSRDICQRGTSLTIQCQVDSQVTMMFWYRQQPGQSLTLIATANQGSEATYESGFVIDKFPISRPNLTFSTLTVSNMSPEDSSIYLCSVEGGEDYGYTFGSGTRLTVV.

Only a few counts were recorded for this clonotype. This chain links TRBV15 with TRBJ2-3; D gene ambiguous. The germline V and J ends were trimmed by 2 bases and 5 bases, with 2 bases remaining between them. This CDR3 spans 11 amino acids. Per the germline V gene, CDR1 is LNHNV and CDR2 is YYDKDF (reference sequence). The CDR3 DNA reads TGTGCCACCAGCAGACTAGATACGCAGTATTTT. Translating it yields CATSRLDTQYF. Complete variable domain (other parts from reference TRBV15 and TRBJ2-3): DAMVIQNPRYQVTQFGKPVTLSCSQTLNHNVMYWYQQKSSQAPKLLFHYYDKDFNNEADTPDNFQSRRPNTSFCFLDIRSPGLGDTAMYLCATSRLDTQYFGPGTRLTVL.

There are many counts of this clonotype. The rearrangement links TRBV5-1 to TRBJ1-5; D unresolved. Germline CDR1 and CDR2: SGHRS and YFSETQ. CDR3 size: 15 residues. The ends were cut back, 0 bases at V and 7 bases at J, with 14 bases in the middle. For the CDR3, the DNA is TGCGCCAGCAGCTTGGATGGCGAAATGGGGCAGCCCCAGCATTTT. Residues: CASSLDGEMGQPQHF.

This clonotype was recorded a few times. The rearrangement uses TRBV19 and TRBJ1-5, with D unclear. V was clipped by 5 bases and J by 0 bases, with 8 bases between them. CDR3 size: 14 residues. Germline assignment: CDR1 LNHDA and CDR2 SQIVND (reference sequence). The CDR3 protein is CASSGKHSNQPQHF. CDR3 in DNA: TGTGCCAGTAGTGGAAAACATAGCAATCAGCCCCAGCATTTT.

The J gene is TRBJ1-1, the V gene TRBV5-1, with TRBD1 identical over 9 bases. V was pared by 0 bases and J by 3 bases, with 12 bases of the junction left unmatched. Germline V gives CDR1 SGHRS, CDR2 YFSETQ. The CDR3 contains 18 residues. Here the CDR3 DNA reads TGCGCCAGCAGCTTGGTCTCCAATTCGGGACAGGGCGACACTGAAGCTTTCTTT. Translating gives CASSLVSNSGQGDTEAFF.

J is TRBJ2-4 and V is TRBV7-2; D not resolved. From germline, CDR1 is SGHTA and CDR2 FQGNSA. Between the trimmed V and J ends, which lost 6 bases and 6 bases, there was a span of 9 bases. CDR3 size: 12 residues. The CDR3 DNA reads TGTGCCAGCAGTTCCCCGCCAAACATTCAGTACTTC. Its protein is CASSSPPNIQYF.

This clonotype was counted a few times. CDR3 bases: TGCGCCAGCAGCGCACAGGCGAACACTGAAGCTTTCTTT. This codes for CASSAQANTEAFF. This chain connects TRBV5-1 to TRBJ1-1; D may be TRBD1 (5 bases). V was shortened by 4 bases and J by 1 base, with 8 bases between the two germline ends. The CDR3 has 13 residues. The germline V gene has CDR1 SGHRS and CDR2 YFSETQ.

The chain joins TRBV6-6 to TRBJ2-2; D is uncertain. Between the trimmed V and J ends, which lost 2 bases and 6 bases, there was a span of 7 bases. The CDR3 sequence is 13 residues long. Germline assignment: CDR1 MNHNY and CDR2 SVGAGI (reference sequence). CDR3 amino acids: CASSYAEPGELFF. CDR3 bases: TGTGCCAGCAGTTACGCGGAGCCCGGGGAGCTGTTTTTT.

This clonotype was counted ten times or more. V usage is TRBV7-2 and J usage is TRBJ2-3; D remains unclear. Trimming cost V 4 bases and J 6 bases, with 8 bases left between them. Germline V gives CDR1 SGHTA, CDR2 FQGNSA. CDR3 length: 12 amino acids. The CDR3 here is CASSWLRDTQYF. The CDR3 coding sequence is TGTGCCAGCAGCTGGCTTAGGGATACGCAGTATTTT.

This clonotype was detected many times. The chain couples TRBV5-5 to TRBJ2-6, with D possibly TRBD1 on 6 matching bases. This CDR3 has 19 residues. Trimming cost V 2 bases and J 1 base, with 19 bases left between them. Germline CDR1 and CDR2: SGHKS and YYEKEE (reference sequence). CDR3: CASSLSPHPRGSGANVLTF. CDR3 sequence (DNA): TGTGCCAGCAGCTTATCACCCCACCCTAGGGGGTCTGGGGCCAACGTCCTGACTTTC.

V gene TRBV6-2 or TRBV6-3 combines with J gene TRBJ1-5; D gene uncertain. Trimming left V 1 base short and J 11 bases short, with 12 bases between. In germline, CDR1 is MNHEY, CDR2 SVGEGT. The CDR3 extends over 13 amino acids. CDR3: CASSYFAVRAQHF. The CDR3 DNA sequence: TGTGCCAGCAGTTACTTCGCGGTTCGGGCCCAGCATTTT.

The CDR3 sequence: CASNLGPYYGYTF. CDR3 DNA: TGTGCCAGTAATCTCGGACCGTACTATGGCTACACCTTC. This sequence joins TRBV19 and TRBJ1-2; the D is unclear. Germline V lookup: CDR1 LNHDA, CDR2 SQIVND (reference sequence). The CDR3 contains 13 residues. V was pared by 7 bases and J by 3 bases, with 12 bases between.

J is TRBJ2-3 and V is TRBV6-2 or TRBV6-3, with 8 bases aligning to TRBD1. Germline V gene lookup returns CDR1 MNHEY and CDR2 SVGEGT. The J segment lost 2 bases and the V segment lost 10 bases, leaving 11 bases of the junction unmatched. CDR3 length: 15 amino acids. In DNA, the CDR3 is TGTGCCACCCGACGGGACAGGACAGACACAGATACGCAGTATTTT. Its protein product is CATRRDRTDTDTQYF.

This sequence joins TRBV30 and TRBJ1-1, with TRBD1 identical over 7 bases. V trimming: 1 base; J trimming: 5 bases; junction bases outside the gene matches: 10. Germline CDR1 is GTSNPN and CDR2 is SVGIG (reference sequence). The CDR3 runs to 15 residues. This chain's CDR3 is CAWSAHLTGRTEAFF. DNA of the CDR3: TGTGCCTGGAGTGCCCACTTGACAGGGAGGACTGAAGCTTTCTTT.

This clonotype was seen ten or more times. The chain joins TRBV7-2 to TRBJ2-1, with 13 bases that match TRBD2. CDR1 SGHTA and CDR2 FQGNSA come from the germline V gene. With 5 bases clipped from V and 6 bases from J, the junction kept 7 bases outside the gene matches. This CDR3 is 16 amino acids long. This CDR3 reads CASSTQLAGGFNEQFF. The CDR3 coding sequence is TGTGCCAGCAGCACTCAACTAGCGGGGGGGTTCAATGAGCAGTTCTTC.

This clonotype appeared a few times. The CDR3 is CASSQRGGPQHF. Here the CDR3 DNA reads TGTGCCAGCAGCCAAAGGGGAGGGCCCCAGCATTTT. V is TRBV5-4 and J is TRBJ1-5, with a tentative D call TRBD1 (5 bases). The CDR3 has 12 amino acids. Trimming took off 4 bases at V and 9 bases at J, with 11 bases between the two ends. Germline lookup yields CDR1 SGHNT and CDR2 YYREEE (reference sequence). The variable domain in full, with the rest retrieved from reference TRBV5-4 and TRBJ1-5, is ETGVTQSPTHLIKTRGQQVTLRCSSQSGHNTVSWYQQALGQGPQFIFQYYREEENGRGNFPPRFSGLQFPNYSSELNVNALELDDSALYLCASSQRGGPQHFGDGTRLSIL.

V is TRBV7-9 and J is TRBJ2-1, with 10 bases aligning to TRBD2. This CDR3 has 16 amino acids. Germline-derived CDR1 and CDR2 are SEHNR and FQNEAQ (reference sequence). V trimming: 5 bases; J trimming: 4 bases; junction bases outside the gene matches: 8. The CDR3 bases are TGTGCCAGCAGCCTGGATCAGCGGGGGGGTTACAATGAGCAGTTCTTC. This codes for CASSLDQRGGYNEQFF.

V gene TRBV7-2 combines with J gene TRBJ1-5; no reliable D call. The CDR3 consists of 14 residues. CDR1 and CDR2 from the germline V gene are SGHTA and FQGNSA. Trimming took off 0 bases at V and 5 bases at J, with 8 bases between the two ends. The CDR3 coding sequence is TGTGCCAGCAGCTTAGCAGGGTGGCATCAGCCCCAGCATTTT. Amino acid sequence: CASSLAGWHQPQHF.

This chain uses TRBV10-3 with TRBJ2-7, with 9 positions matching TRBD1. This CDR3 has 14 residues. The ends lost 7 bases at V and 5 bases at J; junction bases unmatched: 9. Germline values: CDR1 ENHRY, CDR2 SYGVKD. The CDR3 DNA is TGTGCCATCAACCCGGGACAGGGTTCCCACGAGCAGTACTTC. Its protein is CAINPGQGSHEQYF.

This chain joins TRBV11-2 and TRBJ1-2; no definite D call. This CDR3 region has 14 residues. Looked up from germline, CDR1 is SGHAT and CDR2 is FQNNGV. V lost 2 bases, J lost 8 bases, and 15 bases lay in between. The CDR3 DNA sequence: TGTGCCAGCAGCTTACGGACGGCCCTCTGGGGCTACACCTTC. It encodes CASSLRTALWGYTF. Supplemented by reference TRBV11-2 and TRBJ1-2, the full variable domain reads EAGVAQSPRYKIIEKRQSVAFWCNPISGHATLYWYQQILGQGPKLLIQFQNNGVVDDSQLPKDRFSAERLKGVDSTLKIQPAKLEDSAVYLCASSLRTALWGYTFGSGTRLTVV.

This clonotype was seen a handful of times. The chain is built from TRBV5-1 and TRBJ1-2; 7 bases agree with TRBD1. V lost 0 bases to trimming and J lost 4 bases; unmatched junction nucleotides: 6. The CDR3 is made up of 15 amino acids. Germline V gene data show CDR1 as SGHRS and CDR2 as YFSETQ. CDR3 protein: CASSLDPGQLYGYTF. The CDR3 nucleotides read TGCGCCAGCAGCTTGGATCCGGGACAGCTCTATGGCTACACCTTC.

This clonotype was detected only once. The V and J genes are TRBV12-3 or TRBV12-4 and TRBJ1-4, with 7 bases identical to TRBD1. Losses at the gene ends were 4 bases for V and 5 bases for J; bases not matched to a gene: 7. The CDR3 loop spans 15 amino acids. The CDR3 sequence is CASSSRQGKNEKLFF. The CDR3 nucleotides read TGTGCCAGCAGTTCCCGACAGGGCAAAAATGAAAAACTGTTTTTT.

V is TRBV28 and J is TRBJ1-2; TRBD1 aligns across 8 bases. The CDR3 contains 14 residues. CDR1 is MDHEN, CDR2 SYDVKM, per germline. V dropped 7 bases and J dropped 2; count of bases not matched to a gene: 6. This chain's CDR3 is CASTRGQDNYGYTF. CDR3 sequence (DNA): TGTGCCAGCACCCGGGGACAGGACAACTATGGCTACACCTTC.

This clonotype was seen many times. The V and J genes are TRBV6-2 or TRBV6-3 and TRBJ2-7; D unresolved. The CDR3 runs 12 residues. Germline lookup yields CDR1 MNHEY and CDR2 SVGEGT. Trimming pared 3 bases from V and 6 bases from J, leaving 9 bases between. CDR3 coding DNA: TGTGCCAGCAGTTATCGAGATGGCGAGCAGTACGTC. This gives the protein CASSYRDGEQYV.

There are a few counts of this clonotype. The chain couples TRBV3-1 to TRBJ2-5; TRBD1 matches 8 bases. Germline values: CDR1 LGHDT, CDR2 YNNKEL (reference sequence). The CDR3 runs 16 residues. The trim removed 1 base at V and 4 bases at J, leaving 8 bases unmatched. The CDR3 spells CASSQVSGQGGETQYF. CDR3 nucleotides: TGTGCCAGCAGCCAAGTATCCGGACAGGGAGGAGAGACCCAGTACTTC.

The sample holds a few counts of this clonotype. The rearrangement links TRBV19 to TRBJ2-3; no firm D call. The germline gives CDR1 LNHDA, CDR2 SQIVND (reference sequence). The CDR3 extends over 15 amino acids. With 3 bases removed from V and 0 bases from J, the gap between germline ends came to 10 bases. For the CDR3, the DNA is TGTGCCAGTAGTATTAGGACCACTAGCACAGATACGCAGTATTTT. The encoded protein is CASSIRTTSTDTQYF.

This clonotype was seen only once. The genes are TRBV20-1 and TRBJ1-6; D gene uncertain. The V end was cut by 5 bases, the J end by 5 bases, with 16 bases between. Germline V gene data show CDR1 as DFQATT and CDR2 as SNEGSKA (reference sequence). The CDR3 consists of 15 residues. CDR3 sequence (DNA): TGCAGTGCTGTTAGAGGGCGAAAGGATAATTCACCCCTCCACTTT. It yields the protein CSAVRGRKDNSPLHF.

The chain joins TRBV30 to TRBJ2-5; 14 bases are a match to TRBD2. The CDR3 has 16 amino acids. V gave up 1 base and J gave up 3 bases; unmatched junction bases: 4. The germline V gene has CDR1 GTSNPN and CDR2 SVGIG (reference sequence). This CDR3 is CAWSEGLAGGKETQYF. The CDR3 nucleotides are TGTGCCTGGAGTGAAGGACTAGCGGGGGGTAAAGAGACCCAGTACTTC.